These T cell receptor beta chains were read from a single sample in a study of T-cell reconstitution after alpha-beta-depleted transplantation in children. TCRdb redid the calling of the PCR reads with MiXCR, one entry per CDR3 protein. Altogether 90,000 to 95,000 distinct CDR3 sequences are present, 12% being singletons, with the ten largest covering 14%. The source material was PBMCs from the stem cell graft donor, sampled from the stem cell graft. All receptors come from a human donor who donated a stem cell graft to a child with inherited bone marrow failure. The CDR3 runs from the conserved cysteine through the conserved F or W. The order of the fields is clone size, V gene, D gene, J gene, CDR3 protein, CDR3 DNA. A D gene is named only where the DNA matches it firmly. Clone size, where shown, is once, few, many, or a class for clones that have expanded.

few,TRBV29-1,.,TRBJ2-7,CSVDVRGSEQYF,TGCAGCGTTGATGTGAGGGGAAGCGAGCAGTACTTC
many,TRBV20-1,.,TRBJ2-3,CSARDTPLSPDTQYF,TGCAGTGCTAGAGATACCCCCTTGTCGCCAGATACGCAGTATTTT
many,TRBV11-1,.,TRBJ1-1,CASSLVNSGLNTEAFF,TGTGCCAGCAGCTTAGTGAACAGCGGGTTGAACACTGAAGCTTTCTTT
many,TRBV9,.,TRBJ2-3,CASTGNPSTDTQYF,TGTGCCAGCACCGGGAACCCTAGCACAGATACGCAGTATTTT
many,TRBV27,.,TRBJ2-5,CASRGLESETQYF,TGTGCCAGCAGGGGACTTGAATCGGAGACCCAGTACTTC
.,TRBV29-1,.,TRBJ1-1,CSVEARVGTEAFF,TGCAGCGTTGAAGCAAGGGTTGGCACTGAAGCTTTCTTT
many,TRBV6-5,TRBD2,TRBJ2-6,CASSYSGTSHPGANVLTF,TGTGCCAGCAGTTACTCGGGGACTAGCCATCCTGGGGCCAACGTCCTGACTTTC
many,TRBV15,TRBD1,TRBJ2-7,CATSRESTGTAYEQYF,TGTGCCACCAGCAGAGAGAGCACCGGGACAGCCTACGAGCAGTACTTC
many,TRBV5-1,TRBD1,TRBJ1-1,CASRRQGQAFF,TGCGCCAGCCGACGACAGGGACAAGCTTTCTTT
many,TRBV3-1,.,TRBJ1-1,CASSQDRKGMNTEAFF,TGTGCCAGCAGCCAAGATAGGAAGGGGATGAACACTGAAGCTTTCTTT
many,TRBV20-1,.,TRBJ2-7,CSASPSAYEQYF,TGCAGTGCTAGTCCCTCCGCCTACGAGCAGTACTTC
few,TRBV29-1,TRBD1,TRBJ2-5,CSARDRPSHQETQYF,TGCAGCGCCCGGGACAGGCCATCGCACCAAGAGACCCAGTACTTC
many,TRBV12-3/TRBV12-4,.,TRBJ1-2,CASSYLEDRGYTF,TGTGCCAGCAGTTACCTTGAAGACAGGGGCTACACCTTC
.,TRBV2,TRBD1,TRBJ2-5,CASRDRETQYF,TGTGCCAGCAGGGACAGGGAGACCCAGTACTTC
many,TRBV19,.,TRBJ2-1,CASSIGAEAGSEQFF,TGTGCCAGTAGTATAGGAGCGGAGGCAGGTAGTGAGCAGTTCTTC
many,TRBV6-5,.,TRBJ2-2,CASTFGRANTGELFF,TGTGCCAGCACCTTTGGCAGGGCGAACACCGGGGAGCTGTTTTTT
few,TRBV11-2,.,TRBJ2-5,CASSSRLGVETQYF,TGTGCCAGCAGCTCCCGACTAGGGGTAGAGACCCAGTACTTC
many,TRBV7-2,.,TRBJ2-7,CASSLAGGQSYEQYF,TGTGCCAGCAGCTTAGCGGGGGGGCAATCCTACGAGCAGTACTTC
few,TRBV5-4,.,TRBJ2-5,CASSLGRFNEETQYF,TGTGCCAGCAGCTTGGGTAGATTTAATGAAGAGACCCAGTACTTC
many,TRBV27,TRBD1,TRBJ2-3,CASSQGQGATDTQYF,TGTGCCAGCAGTCAAGGACAGGGGGCTACAGATACGCAGTATTTT
many,TRBV5-6,.,TRBJ2-5,CASSLVSSQETQYF,TGTGCCAGCAGCTTGGTGTCGTCACAAGAGACCCAGTACTTC
many,TRBV29-1,.,TRBJ2-5,CSVGTAKETQYF,TGCAGCGTAGGGACGGCAAAAGAGACCCAGTACTTC
many,TRBV10-3,TRBD1,TRBJ1-4,CAISMTGANEKLFF,TGTGCCATCAGCATGACAGGGGCTAATGAAAAACTGTTTTTT
.,TRBV7-3,.,TRBJ2-2,CASSAGANTGELFF,TGTGCCAGCAGCGCAGGGGCGAACACCGGGGAGCTGTTTTTT
many,TRBV24-1,.,TRBJ2-1,CATSDLETYNEQFF,TGTGCCACCAGTGATTTGGAGACCTACAATGAGCAGTTCTTC
many,TRBV7-9,.,TRBJ1-2,CASSQGGLHGYTF,TGTGCCAGCAGCCAAGGTGGGCTCCATGGCTACACCTTC
many,TRBV18,TRBD1,TRBJ1-3,CASSPDRAGNTIYF,TGTGCCAGCTCACCGGACAGGGCTGGAAACACCATATATTTT
.,TRBV28,.,TRBJ1-4,CASSFVGPNEKLFF,TGTGCCAGCAGTTTTGTGGGTCCGAATGAAAAACTGTTTTTT
.,TRBV5-4,TRBD1,TRBJ2-7,CASSIGDRAYEQYF,TGTGCCAGCAGTATCGGGGACAGGGCCTACGAGCAGTACTTC